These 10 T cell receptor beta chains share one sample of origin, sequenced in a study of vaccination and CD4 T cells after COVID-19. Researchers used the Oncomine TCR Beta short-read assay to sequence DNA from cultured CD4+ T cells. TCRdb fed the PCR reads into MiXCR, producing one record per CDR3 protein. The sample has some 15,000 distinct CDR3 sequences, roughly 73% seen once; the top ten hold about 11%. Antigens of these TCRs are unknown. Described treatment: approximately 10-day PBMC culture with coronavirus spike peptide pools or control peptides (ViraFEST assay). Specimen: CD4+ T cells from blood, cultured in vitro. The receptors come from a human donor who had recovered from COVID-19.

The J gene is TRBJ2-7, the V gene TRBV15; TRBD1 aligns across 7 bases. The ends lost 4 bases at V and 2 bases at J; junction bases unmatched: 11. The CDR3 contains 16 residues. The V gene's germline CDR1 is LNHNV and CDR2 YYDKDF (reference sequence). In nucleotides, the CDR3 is TGTGCCACCAGCAATCGACAGGGACGGGCAACCTACGAGCAGTACTTC. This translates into CATSNRQGRATYEQYF.

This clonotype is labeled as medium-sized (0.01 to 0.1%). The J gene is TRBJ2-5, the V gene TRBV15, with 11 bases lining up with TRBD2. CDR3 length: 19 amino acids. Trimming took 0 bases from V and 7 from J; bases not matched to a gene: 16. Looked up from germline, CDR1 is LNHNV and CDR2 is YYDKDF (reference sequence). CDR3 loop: CATSRDFSFGTSGKGTQYF. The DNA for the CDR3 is TGTGCCACCAGCAGAGATTTTAGCTTTGGGACTAGCGGTAAGGGGACCCAGTACTTC.

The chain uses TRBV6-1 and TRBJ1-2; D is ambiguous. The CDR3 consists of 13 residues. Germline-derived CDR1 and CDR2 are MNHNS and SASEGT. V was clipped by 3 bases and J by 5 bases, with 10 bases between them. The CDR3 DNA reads TGTGCCAGCAGTGACGCGACGGAGTATGGCTACACCTTC. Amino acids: CASSDATEYGYTF.

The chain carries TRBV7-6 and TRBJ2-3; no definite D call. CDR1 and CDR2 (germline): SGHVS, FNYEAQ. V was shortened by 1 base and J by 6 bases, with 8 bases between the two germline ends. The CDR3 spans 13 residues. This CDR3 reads CASSLGPLDTQYF. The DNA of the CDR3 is TGTGCCAGCAGCTTAGGGCCTTTGGATACGCAGTATTTT.

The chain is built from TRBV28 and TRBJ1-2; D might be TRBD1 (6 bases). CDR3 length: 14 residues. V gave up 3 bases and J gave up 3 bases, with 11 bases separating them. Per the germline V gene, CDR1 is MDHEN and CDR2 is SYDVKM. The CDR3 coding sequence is TGTGCCAGCAGTTTTGGGGGGGCGTACTATGGCTACACCTTC. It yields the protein CASSFGGAYYGYTF.

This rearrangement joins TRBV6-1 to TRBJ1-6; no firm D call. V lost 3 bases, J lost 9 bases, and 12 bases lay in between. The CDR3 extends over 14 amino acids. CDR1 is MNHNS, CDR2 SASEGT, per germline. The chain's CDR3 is CASSERSASSPLHF. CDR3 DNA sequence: TGTGCCAGCAGTGAGAGGTCCGCCTCTTCACCCCTCCACTTT.

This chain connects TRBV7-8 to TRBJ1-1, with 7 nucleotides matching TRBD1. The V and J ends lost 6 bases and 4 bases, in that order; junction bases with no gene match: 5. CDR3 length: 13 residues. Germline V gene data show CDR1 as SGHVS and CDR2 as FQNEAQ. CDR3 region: CASRDRVGTEAFF. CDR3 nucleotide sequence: TGTGCCAGCAGAGACAGGGTCGGCACTGAAGCTTTCTTT.

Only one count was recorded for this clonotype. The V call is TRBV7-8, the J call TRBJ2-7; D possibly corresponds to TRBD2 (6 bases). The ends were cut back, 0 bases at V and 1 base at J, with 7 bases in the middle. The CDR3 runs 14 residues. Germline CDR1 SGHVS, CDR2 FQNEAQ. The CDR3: CASSLAGGSYEQYF. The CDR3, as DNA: TGTGCCAGCAGCTTAGCGGGAGGTTCCTACGAGCAGTACTTC.

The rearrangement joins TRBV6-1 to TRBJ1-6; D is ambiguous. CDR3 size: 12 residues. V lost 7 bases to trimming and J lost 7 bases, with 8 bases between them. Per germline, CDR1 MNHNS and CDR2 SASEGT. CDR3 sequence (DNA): TGTGCCAGCACTACCATAAATTCACCCCTCCACTTT. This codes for CASTTINSPLHF.

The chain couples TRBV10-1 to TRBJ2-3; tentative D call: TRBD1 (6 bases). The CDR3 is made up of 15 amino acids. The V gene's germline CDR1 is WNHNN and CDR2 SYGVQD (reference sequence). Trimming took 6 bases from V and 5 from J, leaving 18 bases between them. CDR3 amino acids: CASSPRWGPGDTQYF. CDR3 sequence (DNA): TGCGCCAGCAGCCCCCGATGGGGGCCAGGAGATACGCAGTATTTT.